This T cell receptor (beta chain) derives from a study of PD-1 blockade in classical Hodgkin lymphoma. The V end lost 5 bases, the J end lost 6 bases, and 4 bases lay between the germline ends. The CDR3 runs 11 residues. The germline V gene has CDR1 ENHRY and CDR2 SYGVKD. Profiling relied on immunoSEQ multiplex PCR, and the TCRdb table lists in-frame clones only, not all of them. The sample has tens of thousands of clones, about 78% seen once. After autologous stem cell transplantation all patients relapsed, and prior brentuximab vedotin exposure differed between cohorts. This clone showed up just a few times. Its antigen is currently unknown. Points from the study as a whole: Patients who responded completely had about the same baseline diversity as newly diagnosed patients. Exclusion was the outcome for patients who began nivolumab under 1 year after ASCT. Newly diagnosed patients were reported to exhibit reduced baseline TCR diversity relative to healthy donors.

V and J are TRBV10-3 and TRBJ2-2; D unclear. This TCR was recovered from a human donor with classical Hodgkin lymphoma. The source material was peripheral blood mononuclear cells (PBMCs), sampled before the second cycle of nivolumab. The CDR3 DNA reads as TGTGCCATCAGTCCCGCCGGGGAGCTGTTTTTT. It translates to CAISPAGELFF.